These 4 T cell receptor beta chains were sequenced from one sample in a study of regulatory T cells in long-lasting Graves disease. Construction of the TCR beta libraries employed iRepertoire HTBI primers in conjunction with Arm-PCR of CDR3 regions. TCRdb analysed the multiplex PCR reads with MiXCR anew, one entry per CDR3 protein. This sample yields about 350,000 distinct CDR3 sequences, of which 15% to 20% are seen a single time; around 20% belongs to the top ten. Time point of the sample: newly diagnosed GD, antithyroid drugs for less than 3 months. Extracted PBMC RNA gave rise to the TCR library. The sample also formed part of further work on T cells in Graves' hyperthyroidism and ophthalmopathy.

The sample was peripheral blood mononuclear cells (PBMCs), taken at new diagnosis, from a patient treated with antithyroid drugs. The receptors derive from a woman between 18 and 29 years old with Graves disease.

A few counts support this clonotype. The CDR3: CASSSLRELFF. The CDR3 DNA reads TGTGCCAGCAGCTCGCTGAGGGAGCTGTTTTTT. V gene TRBV5-6 combines with J gene TRBJ2-2; D not certain. CDR1 is SGHDT, CDR2 YYEEEE, per germline. With 3 bases removed from V and 9 bases from J, the gap between germline ends came to 6 bases. The CDR3 covers 11 residues.

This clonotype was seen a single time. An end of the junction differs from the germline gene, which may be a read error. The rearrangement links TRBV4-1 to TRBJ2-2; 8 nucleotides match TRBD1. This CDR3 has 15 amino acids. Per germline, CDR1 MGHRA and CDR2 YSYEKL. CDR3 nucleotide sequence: TGCGCCAGCGGGGGAGGACAGGGCCGGACCGGGGAGCCGTTTTTT. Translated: CASGGGQGRTGEPFF.

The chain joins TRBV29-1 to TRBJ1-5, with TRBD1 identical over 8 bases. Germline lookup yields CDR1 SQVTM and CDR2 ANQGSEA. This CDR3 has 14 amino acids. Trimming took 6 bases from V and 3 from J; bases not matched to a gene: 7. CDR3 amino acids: CSVRQGYDNQPQHF. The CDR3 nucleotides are TGCAGCGTGAGACAGGGGTACGACAATCAGCCCCAGCATTTT.

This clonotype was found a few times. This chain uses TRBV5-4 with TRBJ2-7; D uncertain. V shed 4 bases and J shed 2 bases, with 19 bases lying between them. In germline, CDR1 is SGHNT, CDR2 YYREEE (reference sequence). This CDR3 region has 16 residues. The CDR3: CASSSTFGGRPYEQYF. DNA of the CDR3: TGTGCCAGCAGCAGTACCTTCGGCGGCCGACCCTACGAGCAGTACTTC.